The 27 T cell receptor beta chains below come from one sample, sequenced in a study of cytomegalovirus exposure and HLA in healthy donors. 60 Vbeta and 13 Jbeta primers were used in PCR. Repertoires were generated with immunoSEQ multiplex PCR, while TCRdb's copy carries only in-frame clones and drops some. The table shows approximately 110,000 clones, with about 79% occurring only once. Input material: PBMCs. These receptors all come from a man aged 45 to 65 in good health and CMV-seronegative.

CDR3 sequence: CASSQDAAGGPETQYF. The CDR3 DNA follows: TGTGCCAGCAGCCAAGATGCAGCGGGGGGGCCGGAGACCCAGTACTTC. This chain links TRBV14 with TRBJ2-5, with 10 bases matching TRBD2. The junction had 6 bases not matched to a gene; V was cut back by 0 bases and J by 5 bases. CDR1 is SGHDN, CDR2 FVKESK, per germline. The CDR3 consists of 16 residues.

The chain carries TRBV6-5 and TRBJ2-1; 8 bases map to TRBD2. Trimming removed 6 bases from V and 0 bases from J; junction bases left unmatched: 4. Germline assignment: CDR1 MNHEY and CDR2 SVGAGI. The CDR3 length is 15 residues. The CDR3 coding sequence is TGTGCCAGCAGGACGGGGGGGAGCTCCTACAATGAGCAGTTCTTC. It encodes CASRTGGSSYNEQFF.

This clone was observed a few times. The chain recombines TRBV5-1 with TRBJ2-1, with 15 bases fitting TRBD2. This CDR3 contains 15 residues. Trimming at V came to 4 bases and at J to 8 bases, leaving 4 bases not matched to a gene. CDR1 is SGHRS, CDR2 YFSETQ, per germline. CDR3 in DNA: TGCGCCAGCAGCATCGGGACTAGCGGGGGGCATGAGCAGTTCTTC. It translates to CASSIGTSGGHEQFF.

The rearrangement links TRBV7-9 to TRBJ2-7, with a weak D call TRBD2 (6 bases). The CDR3 is 12 amino acids. Trimming took 3 bases from V and 9 from J, leaving 12 bases between them. Per germline, CDR1 SEHNR and CDR2 FQNEAQ (reference sequence). The CDR3 sequence is CASSFEEGRQYV. The DNA of the CDR3 is TGTGCCAGCAGCTTTGAGGAGGGAAGGCAGTACGTC.

The chain joins TRBV5-1 to TRBJ2-1; TRBD2 might be the D (6 bases). The CDR3 runs to 15 residues. Germline CDR1 is SGHRS and CDR2 is YFSETQ. Trimming took 1 base from V and 6 from J, leaving 14 bases between them. This chain's CDR3 is CASSLTGGLGNEQFF. The CDR3 region has the DNA TGCGCCAGCAGCTTGACAGGAGGGTTGGGCAATGAGCAGTTCTTC.

This clone showed up just a few times. This sequence joins TRBV7-9 and TRBJ1-2; D is perhaps TRBD1 (5 bases). The CDR3 covers 15 residues. Trimming cost V 1 base and J 3 bases, with 12 bases left between them. CDR1 is SEHNR and CDR2 is FQNEAQ in the germline V gene (reference sequence). CDR3 amino acids: CASSLVNGGYYGYTF. CDR3 sequence (DNA): TGTGCCAGCAGCTTAGTAAACGGGGGGTACTATGGCTACACCTTC.

This clone was recorded only once. The rearrangement links TRBV18 to TRBJ1-5; D not certain. The V gene lost 1 base and the J gene lost 2 bases, with 9 bases spanning the gap. Germline V lookup: CDR1 KGHSH, CDR2 LQKENI. This CDR3 spans 15 amino acids. This CDR3 reads CASSPQGGGNQPQHF. The CDR3, as DNA: TGTGCCAGCTCACCACAGGGAGGTGGCAATCAGCCCCAGCATTTT.

The chain combines TRBV15 with TRBJ1-4, with TRBD1 matching over 7 bases. Germline CDR1 is LNHNV and CDR2 is YYDKDF (reference sequence). This CDR3 has 15 residues. The V segment lost 0 bases and the J segment 4 bases; nucleotides outside the gene matches: 2. In nucleotides, the CDR3 is TGTGCCACCAGCAGAGAGACAGGGAATAATGAAAAACTGTTTTTT. Protein: CATSRETGNNEKLFF.

This chain uses TRBV7-6 with TRBJ2-5; 9 bases map to TRBD2. The CDR3 is made up of 17 amino acids. Per germline, CDR1 SGHVS and CDR2 FNYEAQ. The J segment lost 2 bases and the V segment lost 0 bases, leaving 7 bases of the junction unmatched. CDR3 in DNA: TGTGCCAGCAGCTTAGCCAGCGGGGGGTTTGTACAAGAGACCCAGTACTTC. Its translation: CASSLASGGFVQETQYF. The full variable domain, rest sourced from reference TRBV7-6 and TRBJ2-5, is GAGVSQSPRYKVTKRGQDVALRCDPISGHVSLYWYRQALGQGPEFLTYFNYEAQQDKSGLPNDRFSAERPEGSISTLTIQRTEQRDSAMYRCASSLASGGFVQETQYFGPGTRLLVL.

The chain uses TRBV2 and TRBJ2-5; weak D call: TRBD2 (5 bases). CDR1 and CDR2 (germline): SNHLY, FYNNEI. The ends were cut back, 5 bases at V and 5 bases at J, with 12 bases in the middle. The CDR3 totals 13 residues. The CDR3 DNA reads as TGTGCCAGCAGTTTGGCCCGAGGGGAGACCCAGTACTTC. This encodes CASSLARGETQYF.

The chain is built from TRBV7-8 and TRBJ1-1, with 7 bases matching TRBD1. Per germline, CDR1 SGHVS and CDR2 FQNEAQ. The CDR3 is 18 residues long. J gave up 5 bases and V 5 bases, and 20 bases lay outside the gene matches. CDR3 sequence reads: CASSPTGETGWSRTEAFF. The CDR3 nucleotides are TGTGCCAGCAGCCCCACAGGGGAAACGGGATGGAGTAGGACTGAAGCTTTCTTT.

The chain combines TRBV7-6 with TRBJ1-1, with TRBD1 as a possible D gene (5 bases). The V end was cut by 2 bases, the J end by 1 base, with 11 bases between. The CDR3 is 15 residues long. CDR1 and CDR2 from the germline V gene are SGHVS and FNYEAQ. CDR3 sequence (DNA): TGTGCCAGCAGCTTAAGCCCAGGGTCGAACACTGAAGCTTTCTTT. Translated: CASSLSPGSNTEAFF.

The chain has TRBV7-9 and TRBJ2-7, with TRBD1 identical over 7 bases. Germline V gene sequence: CDR1 SEHNR, CDR2 FQNEAQ (reference sequence). J lost 3 bases, V lost 2 bases, and 4 bases had no gene match. CDR3 length: 14 amino acids. The CDR3 sequence: CASSLRQGRYEQYF. CDR3 sequence (DNA): TGTGCCAGCAGCTTAAGACAGGGTCGCTACGAGCAGTACTTC.

This chain uses TRBV4-1 with TRBJ2-2, with a tentative D call TRBD1 (6 bases). V was cut by 4 bases and J by 5 bases, with 17 bases left in between. CDR1 and CDR2 (germline): MGHRA, YSYEKL. The CDR3 has 16 residues. The CDR3 sequence: CASSPQGYLTTGELFF. The DNA of the CDR3 is TGCGCCAGCAGCCCACAGGGTTACTTAACGACCGGGGAGCTGTTTTTT.

The genes are TRBV2 and TRBJ1-5, with D perhaps matching TRBD1 (6 bases). V shed 2 bases and J shed 0 bases, with 11 bases lying between them. The CDR3 totals 16 residues. The germline V gene encodes CDR1 SNHLY and CDR2 FYNNEI. The chain's CDR3 is CASSESGQHSNQPQHF. The CDR3 DNA sequence: TGTGCCAGCAGTGAATCGGGACAACATAGCAATCAGCCCCAGCATTTT.

The chain links TRBV19 to TRBJ2-2; D not resolved. CDR3 length: 13 amino acids. With 7 bases removed from V and 4 bases from J, the gap between germline ends came to 10 bases. Germline values: CDR1 LNHDA, CDR2 SQIVND (reference sequence). In DNA, the CDR3 is TGTGCCAGTATCAGGCAAATCACCGGGGAGCTGTTTTTT. Translated, it gives CASIRQITGELFF.

The CDR3 sequence is CASSLSKASPLHF. For the CDR3, the DNA is TGTGCCAGCAGCTTGAGTAAAGCATCACCCCTCCACTTT. The chain couples TRBV7-2 to TRBJ1-6; D remains unclear. Germline CDR1 reads SGHTA; CDR2 reads FQGNSA. CDR3 length: 13 amino acids. V lost 3 bases and J lost 10, with 10 bases in between.

J is TRBJ2-7 and V is TRBV11-2, with TRBD1 matching 7 bases. The CDR3 has 14 amino acids. V shed 5 bases, J shed 1 base, and the junction held 5 bases outside the gene matches. Germline V gene data show CDR1 as SGHAT and CDR2 as FQNNGV. The CDR3 reads CASSALQGSYEQYV. DNA for the CDR3: TGTGCCAGCAGCGCGTTACAGGGGTCCTACGAGCAGTACGTC.

V is TRBV25-1 and J is TRBJ2-3; perhaps TRBD2 as D (7 bases). The length of the CDR3 is 18 residues. The V gene lost 1 base and the J gene lost 2 bases, with 19 bases spanning the gap. From germline, CDR1 is MGHDK and CDR2 SYGVNS. The CDR3: CASSEFKGGLRSTDTQYF. CDR3 nucleotides: TGTGCCAGCAGTGAATTTAAGGGGGGGCTTCGGTCCACAGATACGCAGTATTTT.

This clone was seen only once. Here the CDR3 reads CASSLKGIRGGYTF. CDR3 in DNA: TGTGCCAGCAGCTTGAAGGGGATTAGGGGTGGCTACACCTTC. The chain recombines TRBV5-4 with TRBJ1-2; tentative D call: TRBD1 (5 bases). V gave up 1 base and J gave up 7 bases, with 14 bases separating them. The CDR3 runs 14 residues. Germline CDR1 reads SGHNT; CDR2 reads YYREEE (reference sequence).

The CDR3 nucleotides are TGCGCCAGCAGCCAAGGGTTGGTACAGGGTGATGAAAAACTGTTTTTT. Its translation is CASSQGLVQGDEKLFF. This sequence joins TRBV4-3 and TRBJ1-4; D might be TRBD1 (6 bases). Germline V gene sequence: CDR1 LGHNA, CDR2 YSLEER. The CDR3 sequence is 16 residues long. Between the trimmed V and J ends, which lost 1 base and 6 bases, there was a span of 15 bases.

CDR3 DNA: TGCGCCAGCAGCCAAGCTCGGGACTTTTTATCCTACGAGCAGTACTTC. The encoded protein is CASSQARDFLSYEQYF. V is TRBV4-1 and J is TRBJ2-7, with a weak D call TRBD2 (6 bases). The CDR3 covers 16 residues. Looked up from germline, CDR1 is MGHRA and CDR2 is YSYEKL. V was pared by 1 base and J by 1 base, with 14 bases between.

The count of this clone is one. The chain carries TRBV6-1 and TRBJ1-2; D remains ambiguous. This CDR3 comprises 15 residues. Between the trimmed V and J ends, which lost 1 base and 2 bases, there was a span of 11 bases. Germline values: CDR1 MNHNS, CDR2 SASEGT. The CDR3 DNA reads as TGTGCCAGCAGTGAAGATGTCGGGAGGAACTATGGCTACACCTTC. Translated, it gives CASSEDVGRNYGYTF.

This CDR3 is CASSRTANEQYV. CDR3 coding DNA: TGTGCCAGCTCTAGGACAGCCAACGAGCAGTACGTC. This chain connects TRBV6-1 to TRBJ2-7, with D maybe TRBD1 (6 bases). V was cut by 8 bases and J by 5 bases, with 13 bases left in between. Germline loops: CDR1 MNHNS, CDR2 SASEGT. The CDR3 spans 12 residues.

The chain combines TRBV5-8 with TRBJ2-3; no clear D. This CDR3 comprises 13 residues. Trimming pared 2 bases from V and 3 bases from J, leaving 7 bases between. CDR1 and CDR2 (germline): SGHTS, YDEGEE. The CDR3 DNA is TGTGCCAGCAGCTTAAGGCGGACAGATACGCAGTATTTT. The encoded protein is CASSLRRTDTQYF. Complete variable domain (other parts from reference TRBV5-8 and TRBJ2-3): EAGVTQSPTHLIKTRGQQATLRCSPISGHTSVYWYQQALGLGLQFLLWYDEGEERNRGNFPPRFSGRQFPNYSSELNVNALELEDSALYLCASSLRRTDTQYFGPGTRLTVL.

The rearrangement joins TRBV6-1 to TRBJ1-6; the D gene is possibly TRBD1 (5 bases). Germline CDR1 MNHNS, CDR2 SASEGT. V was pared by 3 bases and J by 5 bases, with 8 bases between. This CDR3 spans 14 amino acids. The CDR3 sequence is CASSDRVNNSPLHF. Written as DNA, the CDR3 is TGTGCCAGCAGTGACAGGGTGAATAATTCACCCCTCCACTTT.

This clone came up a few times. J is TRBJ2-7 and V is TRBV19; no definite D call. The CDR3 loop spans 14 amino acids. The V gene lost 4 bases and the J gene lost 0 bases, with 10 bases spanning the gap. CDR1 is LNHDA, CDR2 SQIVND, per germline (reference sequence). The CDR3 DNA follows: TGTGCCAGTAGTAGGCAGTACCCCTCCTACGAGCAGTACTTC. Its translation is CASSRQYPSYEQYF.